This T cell receptor (beta chain) was documented in a study of cytomegalovirus exposure and HLA in healthy donors. Broader study findings: Cytomegalovirus-associated status was assigned to some 160 TCR beta chains. The classifier reportedly diagnosed cytomegalovirus status with high specificity and sensitivity.

Comment on this clone: The target antigen is unknown.

The PCR employed 60 Vbeta primers together with 13 Jbeta primers. Profiling relied on immunoSEQ multiplex PCR, and the TCRdb table lists in-frame clones only, not all of them. Across 150,000 to 200,000 clones, the top ten clones capture around 1.9% of the sample. The germline CDR1 and CDR2 sequences are LNHDA and SQIVND (reference sequence). Trimming removed 5 bases from V and 3 bases from J, with 11 bases in between. The CDR3 spans 14 residues. The genes are TRBV19 and TRBJ1-5; the D is unclear. The sequence came from a man aged 30 to 39 in good health and CMV-seronegative. Material for sequencing was PBMCs. CDR3 sequence reads: CASSWQIDNQPQHF. CDR3 in DNA: TGTGCCAGTAGTTGGCAGATTGACAATCAGCCCCAGCATTTT.